A selection of T cell receptor beta chains follows, all from one sample in a study of vaccination effects on CD4 cells after COVID-19. Method: immunoSEQ multiplex PCR; TCRdb's copy keeps in-frame clones and lacks some. The sample records 30,000 or so clones, 70% to 85% being singletons. Their cognate antigens are unknown. The sequencing here drew on CD4+ T cells from PBMCs cultured without peptide, taken after COVID-19 vaccination. These receptors were taken from a human donor who received a COVID-19 vaccine. Both conserved end residues are part of each CDR3. Fields, in order: D gene, J gene, V gene, clone size, CDR3 DNA, CDR3 protein. A D gene is named only where the DNA matches it firmly. Size values are once, few and many counts, or a class for expanded clones, and some rows have none.

d_gene: NA
j_gene: TRBJ2-7
v_gene: TRBV5-4
abundance: NA
CDR3nt: TGTGCCAGCAGCAACCTCTACGAGCAGTACTTC
CDR3aa: CASSNLYEQYF

d_gene: NA
j_gene: TRBJ2-1
v_gene: TRBV19
abundance: few
CDR3nt: TGTGCCAGTAGTCCCCGATCCTACAATGAGCAGTTCTTC
CDR3aa: CASSPRSYNEQFF

d_gene: NA
j_gene: TRBJ1-5
v_gene: TRBV6-5
abundance: NA
CDR3nt: TGTGCCAGCAGGGACGGTCTCTATAGCAATCAGCCCCAGCATTTT
CDR3aa: CASRDGLYSNQPQHF

d_gene: TRBD1
j_gene: TRBJ2-1
v_gene: TRBV18
abundance: NA
CDR3nt: TGTGCCAGCTCACCAAGGGCACCTGGGACAGCCTATTACAATGAGCAGTTCTTC
CDR3aa: CASSPRAPGTAYYNEQFF

d_gene: NA
j_gene: TRBJ1-1
v_gene: TRBV6-5
abundance: once
CDR3nt: TGTGCCAGCAGTTACGGAAGCCAGGGCTGGACTGAAGCTTTCTTT
CDR3aa: CASSYGSQGWTEAFF

d_gene: NA
j_gene: TRBJ2-7
v_gene: TRBV6-5
abundance: NA
CDR3nt: TGTGCCAGCAGGCGATCTTCCAGCTCCTACGAGCAGTACTTC
CDR3aa: CASRRSSSSYEQYF

d_gene: TRBD1
j_gene: TRBJ2-7
v_gene: TRBV6-5
abundance: once
CDR3nt: TGTGCCAGCAAACAGGGGGCGCGAGGGCTCGAGCAGTACTTC
CDR3aa: CASKQGARGLEQYF

d_gene: NA
j_gene: TRBJ1-3
v_gene: TRBV7-9
abundance: few
CDR3nt: TGTGCCAGCAGCGAGAGACCCAGCTCTGGAAACACCATATATTTT
CDR3aa: CASSERPSSGNTIYF

d_gene: TRBD2
j_gene: TRBJ2-1
v_gene: TRBV4-2
abundance: few
CDR3nt: TGTGCCAGCAGCCAAGCGGCGAGCGGGGGAGGGGATGAGCAGTTCTTC
CDR3aa: CASSQAASGGGDEQFF

d_gene: NA
j_gene: TRBJ2-7
v_gene: TRBV6-5
abundance: NA
CDR3nt: TGTGCCAGCAGTACCCGGGACGGTAAGCAGTACTTC
CDR3aa: CASSTRDGKQYF

d_gene: TRBD2
j_gene: TRBJ2-7
v_gene: TRBV28
abundance: NA
CDR3nt: TGTGCCAGCACCTCCTCCTCGGGGACTAGAGCTGATAAGCAGTACTTC
CDR3aa: CASTSSSGTRADKQYF

d_gene: NA
j_gene: TRBJ1-5
v_gene: TRBV6-2/TRBV6-3
abundance: NA
CDR3nt: TGTGCCAGCAGTTACTTGCTAGATCAGCCCCAGCATTTT
CDR3aa: CASSYLLDQPQHF

d_gene: TRBD2
j_gene: TRBJ2-3
v_gene: TRBV5-4
abundance: NA
CDR3nt: TGTGCCGGTCATAGCGGGGACGGCACAGATACGCAGTATTTT
CDR3aa: CAGHSGDGTDTQYF

d_gene: NA
j_gene: TRBJ1-2
v_gene: TRBV5-3
abundance: once
CDR3nt: TGTGCCAGAAGCTTTGAGGGGGGCCCTTATGGCTACACCTTC
CDR3aa: CARSFEGGPYGYTF

d_gene: TRBD2
j_gene: TRBJ2-3
v_gene: TRBV10-3
abundance: once
CDR3nt: TGTGCCATCAGCCCAGGGAGCGGGGCCTCTCGTACGCAGTATTTT
CDR3aa: CAISPGSGASRTQYF

d_gene: TRBD2
j_gene: TRBJ2-2
v_gene: TRBV6-2/TRBV6-3
abundance: NA
CDR3nt: TGTGCCAGCAGTTACCCTCCGGGAGCGGGAGCACACACCGGGGAGCTGTTTTTT
CDR3aa: CASSYPPGAGAHTGELFF

d_gene: TRBD1
j_gene: TRBJ1-2
v_gene: TRBV6-2/TRBV6-3
abundance: few
CDR3nt: TGTGCCAGCAGTTACCGGGACAGGGTCTATGGCTACACCTTC
CDR3aa: CASSYRDRVYGYTF

d_gene: NA
j_gene: TRBJ1-3
v_gene: TRBV24-1
abundance: NA
CDR3nt: TGTGCCACCAGTGATCGGGAGGACGGAAACACCATATATTTT
CDR3aa: CATSDREDGNTIYF